Each of the 2 T cell receptor beta chains below was sequenced from the same sample in a study of beta chain features in type 1 diabetes. The entirety of the isolated RNA underwent reverse transcription, so expressed TCRB transcripts were sequenced. Produced via immunoSEQ multiplex PCR; TCRdb's table is partial and in-frame only. The sample lists around 430,000 clones, 25% to 35% occurring once. Source material: naive CD4+ T cells from blood. Every receptor here comes from a man aged 18 to 29 in good health.

The chain couples TRBV15 to TRBJ2-4; D remains unclear. This CDR3 spans 12 amino acids. Trimming stripped 3 bases from V and 4 bases from J, with 4 bases between. The germline gives CDR1 LNHNV, CDR2 YYDKDF (reference sequence). This chain's CDR3 is CATSRVKNIQYF. Written as DNA, the CDR3 is TGTGCCACCAGCAGGGTAAAAAACATTCAGTACTTC. The whole variable domain, filled in from reference TRBV15 and TRBJ2-4, reads DAMVIQNPRYQVTQFGKPVTLSCSQTLNHNVMYWYQQKSSQAPKLLFHYYDKDFNNEADTPDNFQSRRPNTSFCFLDIRSPGLGDTAMYLCATSRVKNIQYFGAGTRLSVL.

This clone was seen only a few times. This chain connects TRBV2 to TRBJ2-5; D uncertain. The germline gives CDR1 SNHLY, CDR2 FYNNEI. The CDR3 contains 12 residues. Deletions cut 1 base from V and 7 bases from J, with 7 bases between. The CDR3 is CASSEGTPTQYF. The CDR3 coding sequence is TGTGCCAGCAGTGAAGGCACGCCGACCCAGTACTTC. The complete variable domain, with remaining parts taken from reference TRBV2 and TRBJ2-5, reads EPEVTQTPSHQVTQMGQEVILRCVPISNHLYFYWYRQILGQKVEFLVSFYNNEISEKSEIFDDQFSVERPDGSNFTLKIRSTKLEDSAMYFCASSEGTPTQYFGPGTRLLVL.